The entry below gives a single TCR beta chain sequence along with its context. Its specificity is not known. Between the trimmed V and J ends, which lost 2 bases and 7 bases, there was a span of 16 bases. The CDR3 extends over 15 amino acids. Germline CDR1 SGDLS, CDR2 YYNGEE. Data came from immunoSEQ multiplex PCR; TCRdb stores just in-frame clones and leaves some out. The sample has roughly 56,000 clones; about 83% are singletons. This sample was included in a study of OX40 agonist ivuxolimab in advanced cancers. General study points: On average, CD8+ T cells showed a greater number of expanded clones than CD4+. In the 0.1 to 3.0 mg/kg range, CD4+ and CD8+ blood T cells had expanded clonally by week 6.

The chain employs TRBV9 and TRBJ2-4; D may match TRBD1 or TRBD2 (7 bases each). Sequenced material: CD4+ or CD8+ T cells sorted from blood, taken in a trial of the OX40 agonist ivuxolimab. The receptor's source is an adult with an advanced solid tumor such as melanoma, head and neck, liver or kidney cancer. The CDR3 reads CASSVDPRGGNIQYF. The CDR3 nucleotides read TGTGCCAGCAGCGTCGACCCCAGGGGGGGGAACATTCAGTACTTC.